One and the same sample provided the 14 T cell receptor beta chains below, sequenced in a study of T cell responses to AZD1222 COVID-19 vaccine. Sequencing used immunoSEQ multiplex PCR; TCRdb keeps in-frame clones, though not all of them. The sample yields 110,000 to 150,000 clones, approximately 85% seen once. The sequenced sample was peripheral blood, obtained on day 0 of AZD1222 vaccination. Receptors originate from an adult in good health.

The chain is built from TRBV10-3 and TRBJ2-1, with 11 bases fitting TRBD2. The CDR3 is 15 amino acids. V trimming: 7 bases; J trimming: 6 bases; junction bases outside the gene matches: 8. Per germline, CDR1 ENHRY and CDR2 SYGVKD. The DNA for the CDR3 is TGTGCCATCAACCCCCAGACTAGCGGGACCAATGAGCAGTTCTTC. Translated: CAINPQTSGTNEQFF.

The V call is TRBV4-2, the J call TRBJ2-3; a possible D gene is TRBD1 (6 bases). Germline assignment: CDR1 LGHNA and CDR2 YNFKEQ. Trimming pared 1 base from V and 1 base from J, leaving 9 bases between. The CDR3 runs 15 residues. The CDR3 region has the DNA TGTGCCAGCAGCCAAGTCGCAGGGGGCACAGATACGCAGTATTTT. It is translated as CASSQVAGGTDTQYF.

CDR3 coding DNA: TGTGCCAGCAGCTCCAGGGATAGCAATCAGCCCCAGCATTTT. Amino acid sequence: CASSSRDSNQPQHF. The genes are TRBV11-3 and TRBJ1-5; perhaps TRBD1 as D (5 bases). The CDR3 runs 14 residues. The ends were cut back, 4 bases at V and 0 bases at J, with 7 bases in the middle. Germline values: CDR1 SGHNT, CDR2 YENEEA.

The gene calls are TRBV25-1 and TRBJ1-2; no reliable D call. The germline V and J ends were trimmed by 3 bases and 8 bases, with 16 bases remaining between them. The CDR3 length is 14 residues. CDR1 and CDR2 from the germline V gene are MGHDK and SYGVNS. CDR3 nucleotides: TGTGCCAGCAGTGACGAGGTGGTCTATGGGGGCTACACCTTC. This sequence encodes CASSDEVVYGGYTF.

This clone has just one count. CDR3 sequence: CASSRSASGGADEQFF. CDR3 sequence (DNA): TGTGCCAGCAGCCGATCAGCCAGCGGGGGGGCGGATGAGCAGTTCTTC. The chain employs TRBV5-4 and TRBJ2-1, with 10 bases matching TRBD2. J lost 8 bases, V lost 4 bases, and 12 bases had no gene match. Germline assignment: CDR1 SGHNT and CDR2 YYREEE (reference sequence). This CDR3 has 16 amino acids.

The chain uses TRBV30 and TRBJ2-1; TRBD1 matches 7 bases. V shed 5 bases, J shed 3 bases, and the junction held 16 bases outside the gene matches. The germline CDR1 and CDR2 sequences are GTSNPN and SVGIG (reference sequence). This CDR3 has 17 residues. The CDR3 bases are TGTGCCTGGGGTGATACAAACAGGGGTTCACGCTACAATGAGCAGTTCTTC. Translation: CAWGDTNRGSRYNEQFF.

The chain joins TRBV12-1 to TRBJ1-2; the table's D call, TRBD1, has no DNA check behind it. TRBV12-1 represents a pseudogene. This CDR3 is 16 amino acids long. CDR3 region: CASGHSDRLRNYGYTF. The DNA of the CDR3 is TGTGCCAGCGGCCATTCCGACAGGCTGCGGAACTATGGCTACACCTTC.

The genes are TRBV3-1 (or the pseudogene TRBV3-2) and TRBJ2-7; a possible D gene is TRBD2 (6 bases). This CDR3 is 15 amino acids long. CDR1 LGHDT and CDR2 YNNKEL come from the germline V gene (reference sequence). Trimming removed 1 base at V and 3 bases at J, with 13 bases between. The CDR3 is CASSQAWGGHYEQYF. DNA for the CDR3: TGTGCCAGCAGCCAAGCATGGGGAGGACACTACGAGCAGTACTTC.

The chain is built from TRBV11-2 and TRBJ1-2; a weak D match, TRBD1 (5 bases). Germline V gene lookup returns CDR1 SGHAT and CDR2 FQNNGV. Trimming shortened V by 3 bases and J by 3 bases, and 17 bases separated the two germline ends. This CDR3 region has 16 residues. The DNA for the CDR3 is TGTGCCAGCAGCTTCGACAGTTCCCCCGGCTACTATGGCTACACCTTC. Translated: CASSFDSSPGYYGYTF.

The chain combines TRBV30 with TRBJ1-3; D ambiguous. With 3 bases removed from V and 3 bases from J, the gap between germline ends came to 12 bases. Germline V gives CDR1 GTSNPN, CDR2 SVGIG (reference sequence). This CDR3 has 14 amino acids. The CDR3 bases are TGTGCCTGGAGAAGTCTGGGGTTTGGAAACACCATATATTTT. Translated: CAWRSLGFGNTIYF.

The chain has TRBV18 and TRBJ2-1; D is unresolved. CDR3 size: 16 residues. CDR1 is KGHSH and CDR2 is LQKENI in the germline V gene. The V end lost 2 bases, the J end lost 8 bases, and 19 bases lay between the germline ends. The CDR3 bases are TGTGCCAGCTCACCATTAGGGCCCGGAATGGAAGATGAGCAGTTCTTC. Its protein product is CASSPLGPGMEDEQFF.

This clone was counted a few times. The chain recombines TRBV10-3 with TRBJ1-2; D unresolved. The germline V and J ends were trimmed by 6 bases and 4 bases, with 12 bases remaining between them. CDR1 is ENHRY and CDR2 is SYGVKD in the germline V gene. This CDR3 has 13 amino acids. CDR3 coding DNA: TGTGCCATCAGCGTTTCTGACGGCTATGGCTACACCTTC. It yields the protein CAISVSDGYGYTF.

The rearrangement links TRBV6-5 to TRBJ1-2, with D possibly being TRBD1 (5 bases). CDR1 and CDR2 from the germline V gene are MNHEY and SVGAGI. This CDR3 contains 15 residues. Trimming removed 7 bases from V and 2 bases from J, with 17 bases in between. The CDR3 spells CASTEGTADNYGYTF. In nucleotides, the CDR3 is TGTGCCAGCACCGAAGGGACGGCAGACAACTATGGCTACACCTTC.

The chain carries TRBV6-2 or TRBV6-3 and TRBJ1-2; no reliable D call. V shed 5 bases and J shed 6 bases, with 7 bases lying between them. CDR1 and CDR2 (germline): MNHEY, SVGEGT. This CDR3 is built from 11 residues. The CDR3 reads CASSARDGYTF. For the CDR3, the DNA is TGTGCCAGCAGTGCAAGGGATGGCTACACCTTC.